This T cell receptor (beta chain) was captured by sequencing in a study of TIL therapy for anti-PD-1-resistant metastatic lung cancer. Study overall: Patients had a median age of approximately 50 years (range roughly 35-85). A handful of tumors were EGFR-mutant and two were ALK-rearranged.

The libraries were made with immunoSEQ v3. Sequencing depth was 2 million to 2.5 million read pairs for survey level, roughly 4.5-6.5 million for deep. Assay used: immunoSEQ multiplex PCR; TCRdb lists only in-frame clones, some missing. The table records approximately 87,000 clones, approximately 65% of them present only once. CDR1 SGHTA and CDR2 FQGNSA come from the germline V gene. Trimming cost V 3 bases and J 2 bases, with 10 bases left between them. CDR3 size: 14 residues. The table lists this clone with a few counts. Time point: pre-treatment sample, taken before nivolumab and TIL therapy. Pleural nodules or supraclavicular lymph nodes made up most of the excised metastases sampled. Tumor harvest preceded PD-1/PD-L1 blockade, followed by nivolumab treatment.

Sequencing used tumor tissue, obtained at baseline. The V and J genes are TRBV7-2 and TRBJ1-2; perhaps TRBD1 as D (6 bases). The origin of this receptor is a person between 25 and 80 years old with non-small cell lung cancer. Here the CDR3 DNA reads TGTGCCAGCAGCTTGTACAGGGTAAACTATGGCTACACCTTC. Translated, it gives CASSLYRVNYGYTF.